This T cell receptor beta chain was captured in a study of blood T cell repertoires in COVID-19. Study in general: Both acute and convalescent COVID-19 samples were obtained from the United States, Italy and Spain. Nucleic acid was either cDNA or gDNA, and it came from T cells, B-cell-depleted T cells, or PBMCs.

Seattle-derived patients entered the study during active infection and were followed longitudinally. This clone was seen more than once but under ten times. The CDR3 length is 14 residues. The V gene end was trimmed by 2 bases and the J gene end by 2 bases; junction bases not matched to a gene: 4. Germline CDR1 and CDR2: SGDLS and YYNGEE. Per the original methods: By means of reference gene primer amplification, nucleated cell counts were estimated. Repertoires were generated with immunoSEQ multiplex PCR, while TCRdb's copy carries only in-frame clones and drops some. V and J calls and clone size are copied from that table; D and trimming were computed from the DNA. The sample includes 150,000 to 200,000 clones, around 79% of them seen just once.

V gene TRBV9 combines with J gene TRBJ2-7; 7 nucleotides match TRBD1. This clonotype originated in a woman in her thirties or forties with COVID-19, enrolled during active disease. Sequencing was done on a sample of peripheral blood. The CDR3 region is CASSVGTAAYEQYF. The DNA for the CDR3 is TGTGCCAGCAGCGTGGGGACAGCGGCCTACGAGCAGTACTTC.